These 19 T cell receptor beta chains were sequenced from one sample in a study of blood T cell repertoires in COVID-19. The repertoire was sequenced with immunoSEQ multiplex PCR; TCRdb's copy has only in-frame clones and lacks some. This table holds roughly 40,000 clones, 75% to 90% found once. Specimen: peripheral blood. These receptors were taken from a woman aged 40-49 years with acute or convalescent COVID-19.

CDR3 in DNA: TGTGCCAGTAGCCCTAGGGGAACAACTAATGAAAAACTGTTTTTT. It encodes CASSPRGTTNEKLFF. The J gene is TRBJ1-4, the V gene TRBV19; TRBD1 might be the D (5 bases). The CDR3 loop spans 15 amino acids. Trimming cost V 6 bases and J 0 bases, with 11 bases left between them. Germline lookup yields CDR1 LNHDA and CDR2 SQIVND (reference sequence).

The chain is built from TRBV30 and TRBJ2-5, with TRBD1 identical over 11 bases. The CDR3 runs to 15 residues. The J segment lost 1 base and the V segment lost 5 bases, leaving 6 bases of the junction unmatched. In germline, CDR1 is GTSNPN, CDR2 SVGIG (reference sequence). The CDR3 region is CAWGGTGGTQETQYF. For the CDR3, the DNA is TGTGCCTGGGGGGGGACAGGGGGTACCCAAGAGACCCAGTACTTC.

This clone was observed a single time. The chain uses TRBV27 and TRBJ2-1, with TRBD2 as a possible D gene (5 bases). V lost 3 bases and J lost 0, with 9 bases in between. Germline lookup yields CDR1 MNHEY and CDR2 SMNVEV (reference sequence). The CDR3 consists of 15 residues. The CDR3 nucleotides are TGTGCCAGCAGTTTCTTGGCGGGCTCCTACAATGAGCAGTTCTTC. Translated: CASSFLAGSYNEQFF.

This rearrangement joins TRBV7-2 to TRBJ2-1; 8 nucleotides align to TRBD2. Germline CDR1 SGHTA, CDR2 FQGNSA. V trimming: 5 bases; J trimming: 0 bases; junction bases outside the gene matches: 6. The CDR3 covers 16 residues. The CDR3 sequence is CASSRGGGSSYNEQFF. In DNA form, the CDR3 reads TGTGCCAGCAGCCGGGGGGGCGGGAGCTCCTACAATGAGCAGTTCTTC.

This clone was observed a few times. This chain links TRBV30 with TRBJ2-7; a possible D gene is TRBD2 (5 bases). The CDR3 extends over 13 amino acids. Between the trimmed V and J ends, which lost 3 bases and 7 bases, there was a span of 16 bases. The germline CDR1 and CDR2 sequences are GTSNPN and SVGIG (reference sequence). The CDR3 here is CAWSRTVTGEQYF. CDR3 sequence (DNA): TGTGCCTGGAGCCGGACGGTAACGGGAGAGCAGTACTTC. The full variable domain, rest sourced from reference TRBV30 and TRBJ2-7, is SQTIHQWPATLVQPVGSPLSLECTVEGTSNPNLYWYRQAAGRGLQLLFYSVGIGQISSEVPQNLSASRPQDRQFILSSKKLLLSDSGFYLCAWSRTVTGEQYFGPGTRLTVT.

V and J are TRBV2 and TRBJ1-6, with D possibly being TRBD1 (6 bases). Germline V gives CDR1 SNHLY, CDR2 FYNNEI. V lost 5 bases, J lost 9 bases, and 14 bases lay in between. The CDR3 extends over 14 amino acids. The CDR3 loop reads CASSREQQGSPLHF. The CDR3, as DNA: TGTGCCAGCAGTCGAGAGCAACAGGGTTCACCCCTCCACTTT.

The chain recombines TRBV6-2 or TRBV6-3 with TRBJ1-5, with D perhaps matching TRBD1 (5 bases). The CDR3 sequence is 17 residues long. Per germline, CDR1 MNHEY and CDR2 SVGEGT. V dropped 6 bases and J dropped 1 base, with 19 bases sitting between them. CDR3 nucleotide sequence: TGTGCCAGCAGCCCCCCACTCCGGGGGAAAAGCAATCAGCCCCAGCATTTT. It translates to CASSPPLRGKSNQPQHF.

The chain carries TRBV3-1 (or the pseudogene TRBV3-2) and TRBJ2-7; possibly TRBD1 for D (6 bases). The CDR3 is 13 amino acids. V dropped 9 bases and J dropped 6 bases, with 18 bases sitting between them. Germline V gene sequence: CDR1 LGHDT, CDR2 YNNKEL (reference sequence). CDR3 coding DNA: TGTGCCAGTAAACAGGGATCCCGTTCCGAGCAGTACTTC. This gives the protein CASKQGSRSEQYF.

The J gene is TRBJ1-5, the V gene TRBV3-1 (or the pseudogene TRBV3-2); possible D gene TRBD1, 6 bases. V was pared by 0 bases and J by 4 bases, with 13 bases between. Germline CDR1 LGHDT, CDR2 YNNKEL (reference sequence). This CDR3 has 16 amino acids. Here the CDR3 reads CASSQDYGTYNQPQHF. For the CDR3, the DNA is TGTGCCAGCAGCCAAGATTATGGGACATATAATCAGCCCCAGCATTTT.

This sequence joins TRBV27 and TRBJ2-1, with 13 bases lining up with TRBD2. Germline-derived CDR1 and CDR2 are MNHEY and SMNVEV (reference sequence). The CDR3 sequence is 19 residues long. Trimming at V came to 8 bases and at J to 1 base, leaving 14 bases not matched to a gene. The DNA of the CDR3 is TGTGCCAGCCTCCCCCGAAGACTAGCGGGGGGCCTGTCCTACAATGAGCAGTTCTTC. Translation gives CASLPRRLAGGLSYNEQFF.

This clone has only one observation. The chain combines TRBV28 with TRBJ2-7, with TRBD1 identical over 9 bases. V shed 4 bases and J 4 bases; nucleotides not matched to a gene: 11. Per the germline V gene, CDR1 is MDHEN and CDR2 is SYDVKM. The CDR3 loop spans 16 amino acids. CDR3 loop: CASSSRGTGKPYEQYF. The CDR3 region has the DNA TGTGCCAGCAGTTCACGGGGGACAGGGAAACCATACGAGCAGTACTTC.

The chain employs TRBV9 and TRBJ2-1, with a tentative D call TRBD2 (6 bases). Germline V gene data show CDR1 as SGDLS and CDR2 as YYNGEE. The CDR3 loop spans 17 amino acids. V lost 0 bases to trimming and J lost 2 bases, with 15 bases between them. CDR3 protein: CASSVGGGPVPYNEQFF. The CDR3 nucleotides read TGTGCCAGCAGCGTAGGTGGAGGGCCGGTCCCCTACAATGAGCAGTTCTTC. Full variable domain (rest looked up from reference TRBV9 and TRBJ2-1): DSGVTQTPKHLITATGQRVTLRCSPRSGDLSVYWYQQSLDQGLQFLIQYYNGEERAKGNILERFSAQQFPDLHSELNLSSLELGDSALYFCASSVGGGPVPYNEQFFGPGTRLTVL.

The chain carries TRBV15 and TRBJ1-6; D is possibly TRBD1 (6 bases). This CDR3 is 14 amino acids long. The V and J ends lost 6 bases and 7 bases respectively, with 13 bases between them. Germline V lookup: CDR1 LNHNV, CDR2 YYDKDF (reference sequence). CDR3 residues: CATSSDRENSPLHF. The CDR3 region has the DNA TGTGCCACCAGTTCGGACAGAGAGAATTCACCCCTCCACTTT. The whole variable domain, remainder taken from reference TRBV15 and TRBJ1-6, is DAMVIQNPRYQVTQFGKPVTLSCSQTLNHNVMYWYQQKSSQAPKLLFHYYDKDFNNEADTPDNFQSRRPNTSFCFLDIRSPGLGDTAMYLCATSSDRENSPLHFGNGTRLTVT.

The chain employs TRBV7-9 and TRBJ2-3; 8 nucleotides line up with TRBD1. From germline, CDR1 is SEHNR and CDR2 FQNEAQ (reference sequence). The ends lost 1 base at V and 3 bases at J; junction bases unmatched: 12. CDR3 length equals 18 residues. The CDR3 DNA reads TGTGCCAGCAGCTTAGTAGGGGGCCGGGACAGGTGGACAGATACGCAGTATTTT. This sequence encodes CASSLVGGRDRWTDTQYF.

A single count supports this clone. The chain's CDR3 is CASSLQAPQETQYF. CDR3 DNA: TGCGCCAGCAGCTTACAGGCGCCCCAAGAGACCCAGTACTTC. The chain joins TRBV5-1 to TRBJ2-5; possibly TRBD1 for D (5 bases). This CDR3 has 14 amino acids. From germline, CDR1 is SGHRS and CDR2 YFSETQ. Deletions cut 2 bases from V and 1 base from J, with 9 bases between.

The chain combines TRBV19 with TRBJ2-1; 8 positions match TRBD2. Germline values: CDR1 LNHDA, CDR2 SQIVND (reference sequence). The CDR3 sequence is 15 residues long. V lost 5 bases to trimming and J lost 5 bases; unmatched junction nucleotides: 8. The CDR3 spells CASSDGTRRDNEQFF. CDR3 nucleotides: TGTGCCAGTAGTGACGGGACTAGGAGGGACAATGAGCAGTTCTTC.

The count of this clone is one. This chain uses TRBV5-1 with TRBJ2-5, with 12 bases lining up with TRBD2. Losses at the gene ends were 2 bases for V and 5 bases for J; bases not matched to a gene: 10. The V gene's germline CDR1 is SGHRS and CDR2 YFSETQ. CDR3 length: 17 amino acids. As DNA, the CDR3 is TGCGCCAGCAGCTTTGGTGCTAGCGGGGGGGCCAGGGAGACCCAGTACTTC. It is translated as CASSFGASGGARETQYF. The variable domain in full, with the rest retrieved from reference TRBV5-1 and TRBJ2-5, is KAGVTQTPRYLIKTRGQQVTLSCSPISGHRSVSWYQQTPGQGLQFLFEYFSETQRNKGNFPGRFSGRQFSNSRSEMNVSTLELGDSALYLCASSFGASGGARETQYFGPGTRLLVL.

The gene calls are TRBV5-4 and TRBJ2-7; TRBD1 matches at 7 bases. V shed 4 bases, J shed 0 bases, and the junction held 10 bases outside the gene matches. CDR1 is SGHNT, CDR2 YYREEE, per germline (reference sequence). CDR3 length: 16 amino acids. The CDR3 coding sequence is TGTGCCAGCAGCCCGCCGGGGACAGTCCACTCCTACGAGCAGTACTTC. Encoded protein: CASSPPGTVHSYEQYF.

The V and J genes are TRBV3-1 (or the pseudogene TRBV3-2) and TRBJ2-1; 9 bases map to TRBD1. CDR3 length: 17 amino acids. Germline CDR1 and CDR2: LGHDT and YNNKEL (reference sequence). V trimming: 4 bases; J trimming: 3 bases; junction bases outside the gene matches: 10. CDR3 in amino acids: CASSLAGTGTFYNEQFF. The CDR3 nucleotides read TGTGCCAGCAGCCTTGCCGGGACAGGGACTTTCTACAATGAGCAGTTCTTC.